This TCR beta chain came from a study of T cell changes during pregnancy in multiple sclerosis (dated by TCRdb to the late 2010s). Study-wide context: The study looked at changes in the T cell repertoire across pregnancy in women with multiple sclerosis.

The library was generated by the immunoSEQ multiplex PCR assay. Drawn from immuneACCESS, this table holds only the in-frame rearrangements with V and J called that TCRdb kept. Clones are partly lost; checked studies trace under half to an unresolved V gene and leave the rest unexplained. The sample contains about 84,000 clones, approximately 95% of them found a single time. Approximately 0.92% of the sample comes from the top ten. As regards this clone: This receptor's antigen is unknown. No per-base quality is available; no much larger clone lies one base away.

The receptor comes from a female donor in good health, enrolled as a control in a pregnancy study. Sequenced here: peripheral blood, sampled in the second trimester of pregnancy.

The DNA reads as follows: TGCGCCAGCAGTGATGCCCTAACAGGGGATGGCTATGGCTACACCTTC. It specifies CASSDALTGDGYGYTF. Recombination linked TRBV10-1 to TRBJ1-2, with 7 bases aligning to TRBD1. CDR1 and CDR2, per the germline V gene (reference sequence), are WNHNN and SYGVQD. The CDR3 contains 16 residues, cysteine and phenylalanine counted. The sequence is cut down to CDR3 DNA, 48 bases in frame from base 1. The junction shows trimming of 3 bases on V and 4 bases on J, and the gene matches do not reach 11 bases of it.